This T cell receptor (beta chain) originates from a study of OX40 agonist ivuxolimab in advanced cancers. Clones were read by immunoSEQ multiplex PCR, and TCRdb kept only the in-frame ones, dropping some. The sample consists of some 60,000 clones, 91% of them appearing once. Germline V gives CDR1 WSHSY, CDR2 SAAADI. The CDR3 has 13 residues. The V end was cut by 5 bases, the J end by 0 bases, with 2 bases between. Researchers took blood at baseline, on cycle 4 day 1, and on cycle 7 day 1. The sequencing here drew on CD4+ or CD8+ T cells sorted from blood, taken in a trial of the OX40 agonist ivuxolimab. This chain uses TRBV10-2 with TRBJ2-6; no reliable D call. This clonotype originated in an adult with an advanced solid tumor such as melanoma, head and neck, liver or kidney cancer. The CDR3 region is CASSSSGANVLTF. CDR3 bases: TGCGCCAGCAGTAGCTCTGGGGCCAACGTCCTGACTTTC.